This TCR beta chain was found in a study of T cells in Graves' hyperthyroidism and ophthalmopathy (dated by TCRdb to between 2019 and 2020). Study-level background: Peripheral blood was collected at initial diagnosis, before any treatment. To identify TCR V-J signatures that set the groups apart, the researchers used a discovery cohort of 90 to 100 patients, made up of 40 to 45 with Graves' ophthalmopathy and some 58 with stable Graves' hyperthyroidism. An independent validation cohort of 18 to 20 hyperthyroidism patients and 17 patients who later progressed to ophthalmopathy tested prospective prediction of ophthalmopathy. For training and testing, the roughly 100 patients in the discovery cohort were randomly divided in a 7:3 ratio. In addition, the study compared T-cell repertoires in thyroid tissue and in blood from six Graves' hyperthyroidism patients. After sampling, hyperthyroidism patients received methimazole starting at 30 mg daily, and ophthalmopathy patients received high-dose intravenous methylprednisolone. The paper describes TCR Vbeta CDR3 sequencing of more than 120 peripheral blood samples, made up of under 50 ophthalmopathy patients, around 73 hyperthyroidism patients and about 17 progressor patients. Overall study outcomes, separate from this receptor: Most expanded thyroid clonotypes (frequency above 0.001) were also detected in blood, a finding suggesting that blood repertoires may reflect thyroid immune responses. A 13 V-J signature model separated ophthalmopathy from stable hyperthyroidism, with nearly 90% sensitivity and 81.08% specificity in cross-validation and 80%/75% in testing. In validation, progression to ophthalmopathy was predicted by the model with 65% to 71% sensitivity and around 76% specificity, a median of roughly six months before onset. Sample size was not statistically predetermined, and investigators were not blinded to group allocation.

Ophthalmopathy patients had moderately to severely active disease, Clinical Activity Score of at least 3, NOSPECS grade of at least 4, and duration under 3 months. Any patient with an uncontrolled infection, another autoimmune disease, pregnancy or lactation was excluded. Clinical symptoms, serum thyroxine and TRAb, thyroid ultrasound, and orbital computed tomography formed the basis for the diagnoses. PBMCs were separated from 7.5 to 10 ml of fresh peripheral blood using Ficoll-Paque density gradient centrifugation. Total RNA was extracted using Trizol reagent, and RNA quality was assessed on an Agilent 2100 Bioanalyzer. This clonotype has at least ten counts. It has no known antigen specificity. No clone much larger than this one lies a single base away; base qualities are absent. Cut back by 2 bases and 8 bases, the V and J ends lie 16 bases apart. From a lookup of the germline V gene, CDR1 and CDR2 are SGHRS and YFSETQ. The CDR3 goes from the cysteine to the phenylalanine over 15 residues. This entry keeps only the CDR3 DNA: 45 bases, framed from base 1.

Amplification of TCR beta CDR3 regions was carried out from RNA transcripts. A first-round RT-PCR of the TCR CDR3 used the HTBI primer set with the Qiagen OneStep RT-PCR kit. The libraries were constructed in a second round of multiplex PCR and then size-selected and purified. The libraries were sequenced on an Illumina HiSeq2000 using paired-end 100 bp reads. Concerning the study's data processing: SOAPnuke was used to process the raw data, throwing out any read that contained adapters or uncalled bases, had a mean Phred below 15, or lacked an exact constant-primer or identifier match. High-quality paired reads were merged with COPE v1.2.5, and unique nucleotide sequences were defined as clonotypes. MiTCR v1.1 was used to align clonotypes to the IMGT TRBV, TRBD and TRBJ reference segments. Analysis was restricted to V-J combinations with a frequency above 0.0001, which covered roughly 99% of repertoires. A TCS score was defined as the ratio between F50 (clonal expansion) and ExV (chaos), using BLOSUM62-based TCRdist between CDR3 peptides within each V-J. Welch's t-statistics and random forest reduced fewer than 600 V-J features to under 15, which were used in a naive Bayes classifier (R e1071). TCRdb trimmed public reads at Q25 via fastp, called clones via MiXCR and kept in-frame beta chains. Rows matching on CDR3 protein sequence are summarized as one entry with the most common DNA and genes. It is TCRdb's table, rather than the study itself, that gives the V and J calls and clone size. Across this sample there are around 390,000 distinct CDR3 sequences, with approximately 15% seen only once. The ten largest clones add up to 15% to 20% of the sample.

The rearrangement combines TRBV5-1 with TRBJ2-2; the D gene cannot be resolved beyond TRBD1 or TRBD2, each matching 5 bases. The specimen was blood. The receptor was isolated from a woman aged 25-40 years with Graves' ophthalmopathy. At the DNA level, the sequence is TGCGCCAGCAGCTTCTCTTCAGGGACCGTGGGGGAGCTGTTTTTT. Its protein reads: CASSFSSGTVGELFF. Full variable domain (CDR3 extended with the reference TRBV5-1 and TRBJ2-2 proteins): KAGVTQTPRYLIKTRGQQVTLSCSPISGHRSVSWYQQTPGQGLQFLFEYFSETQRNKGNFPGRFSGRQFSNSRSEMNVSTLELGDSALYLCASSFSSGTVGELFFGEGSRLTVL.